Following are 28 T cell receptor beta chains from one sample sequenced in a study of blood T cell repertoires in COVID-19. Data came from immunoSEQ multiplex PCR; TCRdb stores just in-frame clones and leaves some out. The sample shows 89,000 or so clones, 90% to 95% of them seen only once. The sample taken for sequencing was peripheral blood. The receptors here all came from a human donor with active COVID-19. The donor label of this sample is uncertain.

The genes are TRBV5-4 and TRBJ2-7, with a possible D match to TRBD2 (6 bases). Germline CDR1 reads SGHNT; CDR2 reads YYREEE (reference sequence). Deletions cut 5 bases from V and 1 base from J, with 10 bases between. There are 13 residues in the CDR3. The CDR3 loop reads CASRGAGSYEQYF. DNA of the CDR3: TGTGCCAGCAGGGGAGCGGGTTCCTACGAGCAGTACTTC.

Written as DNA, the CDR3 is TGTGCCAGCAGTGAAAGAAGCGGCCCTGGTATCGGTGAGCAGTTCTTC. It translates to CASSERSGPGIGEQFF. This chain uses TRBV6-4 with TRBJ2-1; TRBD2 might be the D (5 bases). The germline CDR1 and CDR2 sequences are MRHNA and SNTAGT. Trimming took off 3 bases at V and 9 bases at J, with 21 bases between the two ends. The CDR3 is made up of 16 amino acids.

The rearrangement joins TRBV4-3 to TRBJ1-3, with 8 bases lining up with TRBD1. Germline CDR1 and CDR2: LGHNA and YSLEER. V gave up 6 bases and J gave up 4 bases; unmatched junction bases: 11. The CDR3 extends over 16 amino acids. CDR3 DNA: TGCGCCAGCAGTCAGACAGGGGATTCGGGAGGAAACACCATATATTTT. This sequence encodes CASSQTGDSGGNTIYF.

This chain joins TRBV5-1 and TRBJ2-3; D uncertain. The V and J ends lost 4 bases and 8 bases respectively, with 20 bases between them. CDR1 is SGHRS and CDR2 is YFSETQ in the germline V gene. This CDR3 comprises 15 residues. The CDR3 nucleotides read TGCGCCAGCAGCCTGAGACAAGAATCTTCAGCTACGCAGTATTTT. This translates into CASSLRQESSATQYF.

This clone has only a few counts. Here the CDR3 DNA reads TGTGCCAGCAGTCTACGACAGGAGCAGTACTTC. The encoded protein is CASSLRQEQYF. The chain employs TRBV6-5 and TRBJ2-7; tentative D call: TRBD1 (5 bases). This CDR3 comprises 11 residues. V was pared by 5 bases and J by 7 bases, with 9 bases between. Per germline, CDR1 MNHEY and CDR2 SVGAGI.

The chain recombines TRBV4-1 with TRBJ2-2, with 9 bases lining up with TRBD2. The CDR3 extends over 15 amino acids. Germline V CDR1 and CDR2: MGHRA, YSYEKL. Trimming at V came to 6 bases and at J to 2 bases, leaving 4 bases not matched to a gene. CDR3 sequence: CASRRSGGNTGELFF. The DNA of the CDR3 is TGCGCCAGCAGGCGTAGCGGGGGTAACACCGGGGAGCTGTTTTTT.

The genes are TRBV28 and TRBJ1-1; TRBD1 agrees at 8 bases. The CDR3 has 15 amino acids. V gave up 7 bases and J gave up 4 bases; unmatched junction bases: 11. Germline V gene data show CDR1 as MDHEN and CDR2 as SYDVKM. The CDR3 spells CASTRGQGASTEAFF. Here the CDR3 DNA reads TGTGCCAGCACTAGGGGGCAGGGGGCGAGCACTGAAGCTTTCTTT.

V is TRBV5-4 and J is TRBJ1-2; TRBD1 matches 8 bases. Looked up from germline, CDR1 is SGHNT and CDR2 is YYREEE (reference sequence). CDR3 length: 13 residues. The trim removed 5 bases at V and 2 bases at J, leaving 2 bases unmatched. The CDR3 region is CASRRQGNYGYTF. CDR3 nucleotide sequence: TGTGCCAGCAGGCGACAGGGGAACTATGGCTACACCTTC.

The V and J genes are TRBV7-9 and TRBJ2-5; a possible D gene is TRBD1 (5 bases). Germline V gene lookup returns CDR1 SEHNR and CDR2 FQNEAQ (reference sequence). The V and J ends lost 5 bases and 5 bases respectively, with 18 bases between them. The CDR3 runs to 15 residues. The CDR3 nucleotides are TGTGCCAGCAGCCCGCTCCCCGCAGGGAAGGAGACCCAGTACTTC. Amino acid sequence: CASSPLPAGKETQYF.

V and J are TRBV28 and TRBJ2-5; 9 bases are shared with TRBD1. This CDR3 has 15 amino acids. Germline CDR1 MDHEN, CDR2 SYDVKM. V dropped 10 bases and J dropped 2; count of bases not matched to a gene: 11. CDR3 in DNA: TGTGCCACCTCCATGGGGACAGGGCCACAAGAGACCCAGTACTTC. Amino acids: CATSMGTGPQETQYF.

J is TRBJ1-2 and V is TRBV14; maybe TRBD1 (5 bases). The V end was cut by 0 bases, the J end by 5 bases, with 13 bases between. This CDR3 has 15 amino acids. Germline CDR1 and CDR2: SGHDN and FVKESK. The chain's CDR3 is CASSQDLEGRYGYTF. The CDR3 nucleotides read TGTGCCAGCAGCCAAGATTTGGAGGGGCGGTATGGCTACACCTTC.

The chain links TRBV3-1 (or the pseudogene TRBV3-2) to TRBJ1-2; D unclear. The CDR3 length is 15 residues. The germline V and J ends were trimmed by 0 bases and 6 bases, with 14 bases remaining between them. Germline CDR1 reads LGHDT; CDR2 reads YNNKEL (reference sequence). In nucleotides, the CDR3 is TGTGCCAGCAGCCAAGATCCCGCAGGTTCCGATGGCTACACCTTC. It specifies CASSQDPAGSDGYTF.

The V and J genes are TRBV4-1 and TRBJ1-4; 9 positions match TRBD1. The CDR3 totals 19 residues. Trimming at V came to 0 bases and at J to 6 bases, leaving 14 bases not matched to a gene. Germline loops: CDR1 MGHRA, CDR2 YSYEKL. The CDR3 spells CASSQDSRTGAGADEKLFF. The CDR3 DNA reads as TGCGCCAGCAGCCAAGATTCGCGGACAGGGGCCGGAGCTGATGAAAAACTGTTTTTT.

This clone was seen only once. DNA for the CDR3: TGTGCCACCGCCAAGGACTTCACAGATACGCAGTATTTT. Translating gives CATAKDFTDTQYF. The chain recombines TRBV24-1 with TRBJ2-3; D is possibly TRBD2 (5 bases). V lost 9 bases and J 2 bases, leaving 11 bases between the germline ends. CDR1 and CDR2 (germline): KGHDR, SFDVKD. The CDR3 loop spans 13 amino acids.

The chain joins TRBV19 to TRBJ2-1; a weak D match, TRBD2 (5 bases). This CDR3 has 15 amino acids. The V gene lost 7 bases and the J gene lost 7 bases, with 20 bases spanning the gap. The V gene's germline CDR1 is LNHDA and CDR2 SQIVND (reference sequence). The CDR3 DNA reads TGTGCCAGTACGAGTCGCGGGTTTCGTTCTAATGAGCAGTTCTTC. It encodes CASTSRGFRSNEQFF.

The CDR3 spells CASSAWTSGSPDTQYF. Written as DNA, the CDR3 is TGTGCCAGCAGCGCCTGGACTAGCGGGAGTCCAGATACGCAGTATTTT. This chain connects TRBV9 to TRBJ2-3; 13 bases fit TRBD2. CDR3 length: 16 amino acids. Per the germline V gene, CDR1 is SGDLS and CDR2 is YYNGEE. V lost 3 bases and J lost 4; bases outside the gene matches: 5.

This chain uses TRBV4-1 with TRBJ2-3; the D is unclear. The V end was cut by 8 bases, the J end by 0 bases, with 12 bases between. The CDR3 has 14 residues. Germline CDR1 is MGHRA and CDR2 is YSYEKL. CDR3 amino acids: CASENTASTDTQYF. CDR3 DNA: TGCGCCAGCGAAAACACCGCTAGCACAGATACGCAGTATTTT.

The genes are TRBV6-5 and TRBJ1-1; TRBD1 agrees at 9 bases. Germline V CDR1 and CDR2: MNHEY, SVGAGI. The CDR3 has 12 amino acids. The V gene end was trimmed by 4 bases and the J gene end by 14 bases; junction bases not matched to a gene: 8. Here the CDR3 DNA reads TGTGCCAGCAGTTCCCCCGGGACAGGGCACTTCTTT. It codes for CASSSPGTGHFF.

The genes are TRBV10-1 and TRBJ2-5, with TRBD1 matching 8 bases. CDR1 and CDR2 (germline): WNHNN, SYGVQD (reference sequence). The length of the CDR3 is 15 residues. J was trimmed by 4 bases and V by 3 bases; bases with no gene match: 7. The CDR3 DNA reads as TGCGCCAGCAGTGATTCCATGGGGACAGGAGAGACCCAGTACTTC. This encodes CASSDSMGTGETQYF.

The rearrangement uses TRBV14 and TRBJ2-5; the match to TRBD1 covers 11 bases. Trimming cost V 2 bases and J 5 bases; bases outside gene matches: 4. Germline lookup yields CDR1 SGHDN and CDR2 FVKESK. The CDR3 consists of 15 residues. In nucleotides, the CDR3 is TGTGCCAGCAGCCAAAGGACAGGGGGCCTGGAGACCCAGTACTTC. Protein product: CASSQRTGGLETQYF.

The V call is TRBV5-4, the J call TRBJ2-1; maybe TRBD2 (5 bases). V lost 4 bases, J lost 8 bases, and 10 bases lay in between. CDR1 and CDR2 (germline): SGHNT, YYREEE (reference sequence). This CDR3 spans 12 amino acids. The CDR3 DNA sequence: TGTGCCAGCAGCCAAATGCGGGATGAGCAGTTCTTC. It yields the protein CASSQMRDEQFF.

The V call is TRBV28, the J call TRBJ2-2; 10 bases fit TRBD1. Germline trimming cut 2 bases from V and 6 bases from J; bases unmatched to any gene: 6. This CDR3 is built from 16 residues. Germline V gives CDR1 MDHEN, CDR2 SYDVKM. The CDR3 DNA follows: TGTGCCAGCAGTTTACGGGGACAGGGGATAGCCGGGGAGCTGTTTTTT. This encodes CASSLRGQGIAGELFF.

The chain joins TRBV5-1 to TRBJ2-7, with D uncertain. This CDR3 is built from 12 residues. Germline assignment: CDR1 SGHRS and CDR2 YFSETQ. The germline V and J ends were trimmed by 4 bases and 4 bases, with 9 bases remaining between them. The CDR3 protein is CASSQTAYEQYF. The CDR3 coding sequence is TGCGCCAGCAGCCAAACAGCTTACGAGCAGTACTTC.

This clone came up a few times. The V call is TRBV2, the J call TRBJ1-1; D not certain. V was pared by 6 bases and J by 2 bases, with 13 bases between. The V gene's germline CDR1 is SNHLY and CDR2 FYNNEI. The length of the CDR3 is 14 residues. DNA for the CDR3: TGTGCCAGCAGGACCGGACCGGGAAACACTGAAGCTTTCTTT. It specifies CASRTGPGNTEAFF. Based on the CDR3 plus reference TRBV2 and TRBJ1-1, the full variable domain is EPEVTQTPSHQVTQMGQEVILRCVPISNHLYFYWYRQILGQKVEFLVSFYNNEISEKSEIFDDQFSVERPDGSNFTLKIRSTKLEDSAMYFCASRTGPGNTEAFFGQGTRLTVV.

This sequence joins TRBV11-3 and TRBJ1-2; D may be TRBD1 (6 bases). V was pared by 1 base and J by 10 bases, with 7 bases between. This CDR3 spans 11 amino acids. CDR1 and CDR2 from the germline V gene are SGHNT and YENEEA. The chain's CDR3 is CASSLAGDYTF. In DNA, the CDR3 is TGTGCCAGCAGCTTAGCAGGGGACTACACCTTC.

The V gene is TRBV7-2, the J gene TRBJ2-5, with TRBD1 matching over 11 bases. This CDR3 has 15 amino acids. Germline values: CDR1 SGHTA, CDR2 FQGNSA. J was trimmed by 2 bases and V by 3 bases; bases with no gene match: 2. The CDR3 coding sequence is TGTGCCAGCAGCTTCCGGGACAGGGGGCAAGAGACCCAGTACTTC. Amino acids: CASSFRDRGQETQYF.

The chain combines TRBV24-1 with TRBJ2-6, with TRBD1 matching over 7 bases. The V segment lost 8 bases and the J segment 0 bases; nucleotides outside the gene matches: 12. This CDR3 contains 18 residues. Germline V gene data show CDR1 as KGHDR and CDR2 as SFDVKD. In DNA form, the CDR3 reads TGTGCCACCACAGTTTGGGACAGAACCGACTCTGGGGCCAACGTCCTGACTTTC. This encodes CATTVWDRTDSGANVLTF.

The J gene is TRBJ2-1, the V gene TRBV7-2; tentative D call: TRBD2 (6 bases). The germline V gene has CDR1 SGHTA and CDR2 FQGNSA. This CDR3 comprises 15 residues. V was clipped by 5 bases and J by 1 base, with 12 bases between them. CDR3 sequence: CASSAGRGSYNEQFF. The DNA of the CDR3 is TGTGCCAGCAGCGCGGGACGGGGGTCCTACAATGAGCAGTTCTTC.